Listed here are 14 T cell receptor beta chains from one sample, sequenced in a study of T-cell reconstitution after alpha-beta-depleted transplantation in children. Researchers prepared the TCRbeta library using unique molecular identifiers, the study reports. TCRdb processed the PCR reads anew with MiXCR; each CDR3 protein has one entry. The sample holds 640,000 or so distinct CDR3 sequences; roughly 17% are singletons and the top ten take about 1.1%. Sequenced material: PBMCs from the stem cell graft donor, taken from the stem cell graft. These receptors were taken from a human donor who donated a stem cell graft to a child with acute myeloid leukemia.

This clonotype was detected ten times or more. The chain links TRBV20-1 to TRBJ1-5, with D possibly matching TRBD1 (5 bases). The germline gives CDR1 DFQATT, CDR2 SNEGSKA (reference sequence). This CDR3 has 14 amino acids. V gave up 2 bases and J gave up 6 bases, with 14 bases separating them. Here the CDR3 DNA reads TGCAGTGCTAGAAACACGGGGGGTACTCAGCCCCAGCATTTT. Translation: CSARNTGGTQPQHF.

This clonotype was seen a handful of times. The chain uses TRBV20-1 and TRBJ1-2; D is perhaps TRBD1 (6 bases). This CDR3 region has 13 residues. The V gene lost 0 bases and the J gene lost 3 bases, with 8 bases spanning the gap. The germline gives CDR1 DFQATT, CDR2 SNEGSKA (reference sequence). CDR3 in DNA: TGCAGTGCTAGAGATAACAGGGACTATGGCTACACCTTC. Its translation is CSARDNRDYGYTF.

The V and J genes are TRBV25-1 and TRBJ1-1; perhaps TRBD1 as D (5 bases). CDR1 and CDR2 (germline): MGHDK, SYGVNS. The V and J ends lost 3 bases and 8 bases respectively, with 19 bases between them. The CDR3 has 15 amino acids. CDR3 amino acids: CASSEKIASRTEAFF. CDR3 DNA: TGTGCCAGCAGTGAGAAGATCGCTAGTAGGACAGAAGCTTTCTTT.

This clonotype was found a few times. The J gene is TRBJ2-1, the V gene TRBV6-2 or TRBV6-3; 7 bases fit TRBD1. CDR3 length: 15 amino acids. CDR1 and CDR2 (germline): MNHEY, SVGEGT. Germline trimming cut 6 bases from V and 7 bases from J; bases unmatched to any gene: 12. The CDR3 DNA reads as TGTGCCAGCAGCCGAGGGACAGATTTACGGAATGAGCAGTTCTTC. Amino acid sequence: CASSRGTDLRNEQFF.

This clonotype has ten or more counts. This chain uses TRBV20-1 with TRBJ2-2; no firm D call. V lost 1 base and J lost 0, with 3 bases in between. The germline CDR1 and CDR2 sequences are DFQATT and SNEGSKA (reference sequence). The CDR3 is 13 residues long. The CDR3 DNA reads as TGCAGTGCTAGAGGAACGAACACCGGGGAGCTGTTTTTT. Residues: CSARGTNTGELFF.

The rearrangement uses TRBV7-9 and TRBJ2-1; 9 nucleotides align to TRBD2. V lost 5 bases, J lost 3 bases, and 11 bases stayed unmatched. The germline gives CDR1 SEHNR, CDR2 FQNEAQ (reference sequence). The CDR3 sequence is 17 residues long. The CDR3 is CASSKASGGIDYNEQFF. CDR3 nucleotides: TGTGCCAGCAGCAAAGCGAGCGGGGGGATAGACTACAATGAGCAGTTCTTC.

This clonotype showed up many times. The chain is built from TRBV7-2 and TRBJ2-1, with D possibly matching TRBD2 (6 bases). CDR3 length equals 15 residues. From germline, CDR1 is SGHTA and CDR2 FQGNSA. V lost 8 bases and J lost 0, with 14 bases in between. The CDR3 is CASPRAGSSYNEQFF. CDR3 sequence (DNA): TGTGCCAGCCCTAGGGCGGGGAGCTCCTACAATGAGCAGTTCTTC.

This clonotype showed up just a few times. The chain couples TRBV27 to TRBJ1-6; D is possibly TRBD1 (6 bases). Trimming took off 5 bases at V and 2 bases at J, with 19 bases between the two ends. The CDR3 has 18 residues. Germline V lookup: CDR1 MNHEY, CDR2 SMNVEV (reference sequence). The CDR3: CASSANGTPRAYNSPLHF. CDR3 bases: TGTGCCAGCAGTGCAAACGGGACACCAAGGGCCTATAATTCACCCCTCCACTTT.

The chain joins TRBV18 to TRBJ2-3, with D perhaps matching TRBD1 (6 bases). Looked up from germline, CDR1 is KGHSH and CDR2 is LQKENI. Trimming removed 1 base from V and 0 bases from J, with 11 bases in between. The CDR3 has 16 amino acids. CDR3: CASSPQGGSSTDTQYF. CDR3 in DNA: TGTGCCAGCTCACCACAAGGGGGTTCCAGCACAGATACGCAGTATTTT.

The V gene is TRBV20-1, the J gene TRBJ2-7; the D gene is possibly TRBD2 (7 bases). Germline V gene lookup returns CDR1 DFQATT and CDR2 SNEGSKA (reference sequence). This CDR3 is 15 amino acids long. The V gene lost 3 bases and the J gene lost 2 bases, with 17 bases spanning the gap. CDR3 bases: TGCAGTGCTAGTCTACCCGGGGGGCCAACCTACGAGCAGTACTTC. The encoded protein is CSASLPGGPTYEQYF.

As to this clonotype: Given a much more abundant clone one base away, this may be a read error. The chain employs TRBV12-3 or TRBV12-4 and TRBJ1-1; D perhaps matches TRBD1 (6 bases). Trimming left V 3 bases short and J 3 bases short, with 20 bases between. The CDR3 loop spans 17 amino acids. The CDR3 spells CASSFRPKRGRHTEAFF. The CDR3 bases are TGTGCCAGCAGTTTCCGTCCCAAGCGGGGGCGGCACACTGAAGCTTTCTTT.

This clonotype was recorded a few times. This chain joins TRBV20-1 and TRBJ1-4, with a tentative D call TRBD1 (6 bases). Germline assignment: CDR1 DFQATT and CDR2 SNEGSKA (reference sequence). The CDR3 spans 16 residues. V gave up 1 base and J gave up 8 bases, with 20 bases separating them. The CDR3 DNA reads TGCAGTGCTAGAGCTGTCCGACAGGTGGATTTAGAAAAACTGTTTTTT. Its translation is CSARAVRQVDLEKLFF.

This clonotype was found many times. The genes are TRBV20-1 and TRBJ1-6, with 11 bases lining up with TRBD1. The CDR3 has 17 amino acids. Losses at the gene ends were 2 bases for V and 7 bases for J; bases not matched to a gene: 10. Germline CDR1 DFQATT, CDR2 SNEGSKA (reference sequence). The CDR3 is CSARRTGGAVGNSPLHF. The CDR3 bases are TGCAGTGCTAGAAGGACAGGGGGCGCGGTGGGGAATTCACCCCTCCACTTT.

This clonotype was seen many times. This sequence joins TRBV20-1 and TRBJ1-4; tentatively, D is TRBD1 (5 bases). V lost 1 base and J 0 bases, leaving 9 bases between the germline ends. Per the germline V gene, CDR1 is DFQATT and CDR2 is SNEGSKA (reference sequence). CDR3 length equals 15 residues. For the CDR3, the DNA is TGCAGTGCTAGAGGTGAACAGGCAACTAATGAAAAACTGTTTTTT. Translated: CSARGEQATNEKLFF.